What follows are 13 T cell receptor beta chains derived from one specimen sequenced in a study of T cells expressing NK-cell markers. TCRdb re-analyzed the 5' RACE reads; it lists each CDR3 protein once, without DNA. This listing includes roughly 120,000 distinct CDR3 sequences. The specimen sequenced was blood T cells: a sorted CD56 or NKG2C T cell subset, CD4+ or CD8+ T cells, or bulk PBMC T cells (not recorded which). The receptors stem from a woman between 18 and 69 years old in good health.

The gene calls are TRBV15 and TRBJ1-1; TCRdb picks TRBD1, but there is no DNA to check that call. The length of the CDR3 is 13 residues. In germline, CDR1 is LNHNV, CDR2 YYDKDF (reference sequence). The CDR3 reads CATTDRVNTEAFF.

V and J are TRBV24-1 and TRBJ2-1; TCRdb's assignment of TRBD1 cannot be checked, as there is no DNA. The CDR3 is 11 amino acids. Germline-derived CDR1 and CDR2 are KGHDR and SFDVKD. The CDR3 spells CATRVGGEQFF.

V usage is TRBV4-1 and J usage is TRBJ1-2; TCRdb lists TRBD1, though no DNA is available to test this call. From germline, CDR1 is MGHRA and CDR2 YSYEKL. This CDR3 region has 15 residues. The CDR3 sequence is CASSPGLGFNYGYTF.

The chain is built from TRBV15 and TRBJ1-4; TCRdb names TRBD1, which stays unverified in the absence of DNA. The CDR3 length is 17 residues. The germline V gene has CDR1 LNHNV and CDR2 YYDKDF (reference sequence). The CDR3 reads CATSRPGQGGPNEKLFF.

This chain connects TRBV12-3 or TRBV12-4 to TRBJ2-1; TCRdb designates TRBD1, a call that cannot be tested without DNA. The CDR3 spans 17 residues. CDR3 in amino acids: CASSATGTRISYNEQFF.

The chain combines TRBV3-1 with TRBJ1-2. CDR1 and CDR2 from the germline V gene are LGHDT and YNNKEL (reference sequence). CDR3 length: 13 amino acids. CDR3 protein: CASSAPDHYGYTF.

The chain links TRBV7-9 to TRBJ1-1; TCRdb indicates TRBD1, and absent DNA this call remains unverified. Germline assignment: CDR1 SEHNR and CDR2 FQNEAQ (reference sequence). The CDR3 totals 14 residues. The CDR3 sequence: CASSSLGDNTEAFF.

The chain carries TRBV6-4 and TRBJ2-2; TCRdb picks TRBD1, but there is no DNA to check that call. Germline lookup yields CDR1 MRHNA and CDR2 SNTAGT. The CDR3 is 16 amino acids. CDR3 amino acids: CASTPYPTGNTGELFF.

The chain employs TRBV20-1 and TRBJ2-7. Germline loops: CDR1 DFQATT, CDR2 SNEGSKA (reference sequence). CDR3 length: 13 amino acids. CDR3 protein: CSASGLLTYEQYF.

This chain links TRBV30 with TRBJ2-5; TCRdb names TRBD1, which stays unverified in the absence of DNA. CDR1 and CDR2 (germline): GTSNPN, SVGIG (reference sequence). The CDR3 covers 13 residues. CDR3 residues: CAWSHRGLETQYF.

The chain has TRBV4-2 and TRBJ2-7. Germline CDR1 is LGHNA and CDR2 is YNFKEQ. The CDR3 length is 13 residues. The CDR3 spells CASSQDSDYERYF.

The CDR3 reads CASSLATGSSYEQYF. The V and J genes are TRBV7-6 and TRBJ2-7. The CDR3 consists of 15 residues. Germline assignment: CDR1 SGHVS and CDR2 FNYEAQ. Based on the CDR3 plus reference TRBV7-6 and TRBJ2-7, the full variable domain is GAGVSQSPRYKVTKRGQDVALRCDPISGHVSLYWYRQALGQGPEFLTYFNYEAQQDKSGLPNDRFSAERPEGSISTLTIQRTEQRDSAMYRCASSLATGSSYEQYFGPGTRLTVT.

This chain uses TRBV9 with TRBJ2-2; TCRdb selects TRBD1, and the lack of DNA leaves this call unchecked. The germline V gene has CDR1 SGDLS and CDR2 YYNGEE. The CDR3 has 15 residues. The CDR3 loop reads CASSVGGSDTGELFF.